The T cell receptor beta chain under discussion was sequenced for a study of T-cell reconstitution after alpha-beta-depleted transplantation in children. Study-wide results and limits: Where some patients showed high TCRbeta diversity at day 60, it came from recipient T cells and thymic progenitors that had survived. Approximately two months post-transplant, alpha-beta T cells reportedly originated from several hundred expanded graft clones.

This clonotype has at least ten counts. Antigen specificity is unknown. This CDR3 contains 15 residues. Trimming took off 2 bases at V and 8 bases at J, with 15 bases between the two ends. Germline V CDR1 and CDR2: MGHRA, YSYEKL. Researchers prepared the TCRbeta library using unique molecular identifiers, the study reports. TCRdb reanalysed the PCR reads using MiXCR and keeps one entry per CDR3 protein. The sample consists of approximately 500,000 distinct CDR3 sequences, 10% of them appearing once. The clonotype comes from a child aged 2-15 years with inherited bone marrow failure, due to receive a stem cell transplant. The chain is built from TRBV4-1 and TRBJ2-2; D gene unclear. The sequencing here drew on PBMCs, taken before TCRalphabeta/CD19-depleted stem cell transplant. The CDR3 here is CASSQPLVRPGELFF. In nucleotides, the CDR3 is TGCGCCAGCAGCCAACCGCTCGTGAGGCCTGGGGAGCTGTTTTTT.